A single sample gave rise to the 27 T cell receptor beta chains below, sequenced in a study of blood T cell repertoires in COVID-19. This table comes from immunoSEQ multiplex PCR, and its TCRdb copy is limited to in-frame clones, with some not included. Of roughly 260,000 clones listed, roughly 87% are singletons. The sequenced sample consisted of PBMCs or T cells enriched from blood (not recorded which). These receptors were taken from a woman aged 25 to 39 with acute COVID-19.

The gene calls are TRBV15 and TRBJ1-3, with D perhaps matching TRBD1 (5 bases). The ends were cut back, 0 bases at V and 1 base at J, with 10 bases in the middle. Germline V gives CDR1 LNHNV, CDR2 YYDKDF (reference sequence). The CDR3 sequence is 16 residues long. Here the CDR3 DNA reads TGTGCCACCAGCAGAGACAGGGATGGATCTGGAAACACCATATATTTT. Translated: CATSRDRDGSGNTIYF. Variable domain in full (rest from reference TRBV15 and TRBJ1-3): DAMVIQNPRYQVTQFGKPVTLSCSQTLNHNVMYWYQQKSSQAPKLLFHYYDKDFNNEADTPDNFQSRRPNTSFCFLDIRSPGLGDTAMYLCATSRDRDGSGNTIYFGEGSWLTVV.

A single count supports this clone. The chain has TRBV2 and TRBJ1-2, with no clear D. CDR1 is SNHLY and CDR2 is FYNNEI in the germline V gene. V lost 7 bases and J 5 bases, leaving 17 bases between the germline ends. There are 14 residues in the CDR3. The CDR3 region is CASTRLAVDYGYTF. The CDR3 region has the DNA TGTGCCAGCACCCGCCTGGCGGTTGATTATGGCTACACCTTC.

This clone has only one observation. Its ends do not fully match the called genes, so a read error is possible. The V and J genes are TRBV6-5 and TRBJ1-2; D may be TRBD1 (5 bases). The germline V gene has CDR1 MNHEY and CDR2 SVGAGI. This CDR3 spans 13 amino acids. CDR3 sequence (DNA): TGTGCCAGCAGTTACTCGAGTGGACAAGAAGGTTTCTTC. Its protein is CASSYSSGQEGFF.

The CDR3 spells CASSLVPSMNTEAFF. The CDR3, as DNA: TGTGCCAGCAGCTTAGTCCCATCTATGAACACTGAAGCTTTCTTT. V gene TRBV7-2 combines with J gene TRBJ1-1, with D unclear. This CDR3 contains 15 residues. V lost 1 base and J lost 0, with 9 bases in between. CDR1 and CDR2 (germline): SGHTA, FQGNSA.

The chain employs TRBV15 and TRBJ2-7; the match to TRBD1 covers 9 bases. CDR1 LNHNV and CDR2 YYDKDF come from the germline V gene (reference sequence). CDR3 length equals 18 residues. The trim removed 0 bases at V and 5 bases at J, leaving 14 bases unmatched. CDR3 residues: CATSRDLGTGSSENEQYF. CDR3 DNA: TGTGCCACCAGCAGAGATCTAGGGACAGGGTCATCGGAGAACGAGCAGTACTTC.

The genes are TRBV7-2 and TRBJ1-2, with 10 bases that match TRBD1. The junction had 10 bases not matched to a gene; V was cut back by 5 bases and J by 7 bases. This CDR3 is built from 15 residues. Germline lookup yields CDR1 SGHTA and CDR2 FQGNSA. Here the CDR3 reads CASSPPDRGLSGYTF. The CDR3 DNA is TGTGCCAGCAGCCCCCCCGACAGGGGGCTGAGTGGCTACACCTTC.

The gene calls are TRBV7-9 and TRBJ1-4; D gene ambiguous. The CDR3 is made up of 14 amino acids. Germline V gene data show CDR1 as SEHNR and CDR2 as FQNEAQ (reference sequence). V gave up 3 bases and J gave up 7 bases, with 12 bases separating them. CDR3 coding DNA: TGTGCCAGCAGCTTTGGATCCGGCGGTGAAAAACTGTTTTTT. Translation: CASSFGSGGEKLFF.

This clone was recorded a few times. The rearrangement joins TRBV5-4 to TRBJ1-1; D remains unclear. V lost 1 base, J lost 4 bases, and 11 bases lay in between. CDR1 and CDR2 from the germline V gene are SGHNT and YYREEE (reference sequence). CDR3 length: 14 amino acids. CDR3 region: CASSLPVAGTEAFF. For the CDR3, the DNA is TGTGCCAGCAGCTTGCCCGTTGCGGGCACTGAAGCTTTCTTT.

The rearrangement uses TRBV3-1 (or the pseudogene TRBV3-2) and TRBJ1-2; D call uncertain. Trimming removed 4 bases at V and 10 bases at J, with 13 bases between. Germline V gene data show CDR1 as LGHDT and CDR2 as YNNKEL (reference sequence). The CDR3 is made up of 12 amino acids. The CDR3 nucleotides read TGTGCCAGCAGCCCGGGAGGTAACGCCTACACCTTC. It translates to CASSPGGNAYTF.

The rearrangement links TRBV5-4 to TRBJ2-3, with 8 nucleotides matching TRBD2. The trim removed 4 bases at V and 0 bases at J, leaving 13 bases unmatched. The CDR3 consists of 18 residues. Germline V gives CDR1 SGHNT, CDR2 YYREEE (reference sequence). The CDR3, as DNA: TGTGCCAGCAGCCCCCCGAGCGGGGGCCTCCGGAGCACAGATACGCAGTATTTT. Translation gives CASSPPSGGLRSTDTQYF. The full variable domain, rest sourced from reference TRBV5-4 and TRBJ2-3, is ETGVTQSPTHLIKTRGQQVTLRCSSQSGHNTVSWYQQALGQGPQFIFQYYREEENGRGNFPPRFSGLQFPNYSSELNVNALELDDSALYLCASSPPSGGLRSTDTQYFGPGTRLTVL.

The chain carries TRBV3-1 (or the pseudogene TRBV3-2) and TRBJ1-2; 7 bases match TRBD1. V shed 4 bases, J shed 0 bases, and the junction held 5 bases outside the gene matches. There are 15 residues in the CDR3. Germline V CDR1 and CDR2: LGHDT, YNNKEL (reference sequence). The CDR3 here is CASSRTGTANYGYTF. CDR3 sequence (DNA): TGTGCCAGCAGCCGAACCGGGACAGCTAACTATGGCTACACCTTC.

This chain uses TRBV18 with TRBJ1-6, with 9 bases identical to TRBD1. The V gene end was trimmed by 4 bases and the J gene end by 9 bases; junction bases not matched to a gene: 7. The CDR3 runs to 15 residues. Germline V lookup: CDR1 KGHSH, CDR2 LQKENI. This CDR3 is CASSQTGGRGSPLHF. Here the CDR3 DNA reads TGTGCCAGCTCACAGACAGGGGGACGAGGTTCACCCCTCCACTTT.

This rearrangement joins TRBV30 to TRBJ1-2, with 8 nucleotides matching TRBD1. Germline loops: CDR1 GTSNPN, CDR2 SVGIG (reference sequence). V lost 7 bases, J lost 5 bases, and 12 bases stayed unmatched. The CDR3 covers 14 residues. The CDR3 region is CAYALSGTGYGYTF. The CDR3 DNA reads as TGTGCCTATGCACTAAGCGGGACAGGATATGGCTACACCTTC.

V is TRBV18 and J is TRBJ2-2; TRBD2 might be the D (5 bases). V gave up 2 bases and J gave up 1 base, with 11 bases separating them. Per germline, CDR1 KGHSH and CDR2 LQKENI. The CDR3 length is 16 residues. The CDR3 loop is CASSPNTGRNTGELFF. Here the CDR3 DNA reads TGTGCCAGCTCACCAAATACGGGGAGGAACACCGGGGAGCTGTTTTTT.

The chain has TRBV19 and TRBJ2-5, with 8 bases lining up with TRBD1. The CDR3 totals 15 residues. Trimming took 3 bases from V and 5 from J; bases not matched to a gene: 8. The germline CDR1 and CDR2 sequences are LNHDA and SQIVND (reference sequence). CDR3: CASSINAGGGETQYF. DNA for the CDR3: TGTGCCAGTAGTATCAACGCAGGGGGCGGTGAGACCCAGTACTTC.

This chain connects TRBV6-4 to TRBJ2-3; 12 bases map to TRBD1. Trimming removed 0 bases from V and 7 bases from J; junction bases left unmatched: 14. The CDR3 runs to 19 residues. From germline, CDR1 is MRHNA and CDR2 SNTAGT. The CDR3 DNA is TGTGCCAGCAGTGACTCCGGCGTCGTGGGACAGGGGGCAAGGAATACGCAGTATTTT. Its protein is CASSDSGVVGQGARNTQYF.

The rearrangement uses TRBV5-5 and TRBJ1-2; no reliable D call. V was clipped by 1 base and J by 10 bases, with 14 bases between them. CDR3 length: 13 residues. The germline V gene encodes CDR1 SGHKS and CDR2 YYEKEE (reference sequence). CDR3 amino acids: CASSLNNGRFYTF. The CDR3 DNA follows: TGTGCCAGCAGCTTGAATAATGGGAGGTTCTACACCTTC.

The chain combines TRBV29-1 with TRBJ1-2, with 8 bases lining up with TRBD1. Germline V gene sequence: CDR1 SQVTM, CDR2 ANQGSEA. CDR3 length: 11 residues. The ends lost 6 bases at V and 8 bases at J; junction bases unmatched: 5. CDR3 bases: TGCAGCGTAAGACAGGGGTGGGGCTACACCTTC. Translating gives CSVRQGWGYTF.

The chain combines TRBV7-9 with TRBJ2-7; D may be TRBD2 (5 bases). The CDR3 sequence is 13 residues long. V gave up 2 bases and J gave up 5 bases, with 10 bases separating them. In germline, CDR1 is SEHNR, CDR2 FQNEAQ (reference sequence). Here the CDR3 DNA reads TGTGCCAGCAGCTTACGAGGGTTCCACGAGCAGTACTTC. Translation: CASSLRGFHEQYF.

This clone was counted a few times. The chain recombines TRBV7-9 with TRBJ1-2; 9 bases line up with TRBD1. The CDR3 loop spans 13 amino acids. Trimming at V came to 5 bases and at J to 8 bases, leaving 6 bases not matched to a gene. Germline CDR1 is SEHNR and CDR2 is FQNEAQ (reference sequence). This chain's CDR3 is CASSSRTGDGYTF. DNA for the CDR3: TGTGCCAGCAGCAGCCGGACAGGGGACGGCTACACCTTC.

V and J are TRBV6-6 and TRBJ2-7; D uncertain. CDR3 size: 14 residues. The germline V and J ends were trimmed by 0 bases and 3 bases, with 9 bases remaining between them. Germline V gene data show CDR1 as MNHNY and CDR2 as SVGAGI (reference sequence). This CDR3 is CASSYSSRYYEQYF. The CDR3 DNA follows: TGTGCCAGCAGTTACTCGAGTCGGTACTACGAGCAGTACTTC.

This sequence joins TRBV4-1 and TRBJ1-1; TRBD1 matches at 7 bases. CDR3 length: 14 residues. The V gene end was trimmed by 3 bases and the J gene end by 3 bases; junction bases not matched to a gene: 4. Germline V gene data show CDR1 as MGHRA and CDR2 as YSYEKL. The CDR3 coding sequence is TGCGCCAGCAGCCAGGCCCAGGGGGACACTGAAGCTTTCTTT. Amino acid sequence: CASSQAQGDTEAFF.

V is TRBV9 and J is TRBJ1-4, with D unresolved. V gave up 1 base and J gave up 5 bases, with 18 bases separating them. Per the germline V gene, CDR1 is SGDLS and CDR2 is YYNGEE. The CDR3 is made up of 17 amino acids. CDR3: CASSVLGGGQENEKLFF. The CDR3 nucleotides are TGTGCCAGCAGCGTACTTGGAGGAGGGCAGGAGAATGAAAAACTGTTTTTT.

The CDR3 nucleotides are TGTGCCAGCAGCCTCCTCGGGGGCGAGCAGTACTTC. This codes for CASSLLGGEQYF. The chain uses TRBV6-5 and TRBJ2-7; tentatively, D is TRBD2 (6 bases). This CDR3 contains 12 residues. Between the trimmed V and J ends, which lost 6 bases and 6 bases, there was a span of 12 bases. In germline, CDR1 is MNHEY, CDR2 SVGAGI.

The gene calls are TRBV5-4 and TRBJ1-2; TRBD1 matches at 12 bases. V gave up 0 bases and J gave up 7 bases; unmatched junction bases: 4. Germline assignment: CDR1 SGHNT and CDR2 YYREEE (reference sequence). The CDR3 contains 15 residues. DNA of the CDR3: TGTGCCAGCAGCTTGGCCGGGACAGGGGGCGTTGGCTACACCTTC. It is translated as CASSLAGTGGVGYTF.

This clone appeared a single time. The chain couples TRBV12-5 to TRBJ1-4; D gene ambiguous. V gave up 0 bases and J gave up 2 bases, with 19 bases separating them. The CDR3 is made up of 19 amino acids. CDR1 and CDR2 from the germline V gene are LGHNT and FRNRAP. CDR3 DNA sequence: TGTGCTAGTGGTTTGGTACAGACACGGCAGGTGGCTACTAATGAAAAACTGTTTTTT. It translates to CASGLVQTRQVATNEKLFF.

V gene TRBV10-1 combines with J gene TRBJ1-1; tentative D call: TRBD1 (5 bases). Germline V gives CDR1 WNHNN, CDR2 SYGVQD (reference sequence). This CDR3 region has 13 residues. V was cut by 4 bases and J by 4 bases, with 10 bases left in between. CDR3 nucleotide sequence: TGCGCCAGCAGTGCTCGGGGGAGCACTGAAGCTTTCTTT. This encodes CASSARGSTEAFF.